The 31 T cell receptor beta chains in this list originate from one sample, sequenced in a study of untreated major depressive disorder. Assay: immunoSEQ multiplex PCR; the TCRdb copy retains only in-frame clones and omits some. Of around 20,000 clones detected, about 93% appear once; the ten largest clones hold 0.3% to 0.4%. The specimen was CD4+ T cells from PBMCs. These TCRs come from a man aged 25 to 40 in good health.

This clone showed up just once. The chain employs TRBV7-2 and TRBJ1-4; TRBD1 agrees at 7 bases. Germline V gene lookup returns CDR1 SGHTA and CDR2 FQGNSA. This CDR3 contains 14 residues. V gave up 6 bases and J gave up 10 bases; unmatched junction bases: 11. The CDR3 DNA reads TGTGCCAGCAGACAGGGGCCGTCGCGAGGAAAACTGTTTTTT. Its translation: CASRQGPSRGKLFF.

This clone occurred a few times. V usage is TRBV5-1 and J usage is TRBJ1-2; D unresolved. The V gene's germline CDR1 is SGHRS and CDR2 YFSETQ. Trimming cost V 0 bases and J 1 base, with 10 bases left between them. The CDR3 spans 15 residues. In nucleotides, the CDR3 is TGCGCCAGCAGCTTGGCCGGTGGCAGTAACTATGGCTACACCTTC. Protein: CASSLAGGSNYGYTF.

V is TRBV29-1 and J is TRBJ2-4; TRBD1 or TRBD2 may be the D gene (5 bases each). Germline-derived CDR1 and CDR2 are SQVTM and ANQGSEA. The ends were cut back, 5 bases at V and 6 bases at J, with 11 bases in the middle. The CDR3 sequence is 12 residues long. DNA for the CDR3: TGCAGCGTTCTCCCGGGACCAAACATTCAGTACTTC. As protein: CSVLPGPNIQYF.

The chain couples TRBV30 to TRBJ1-4, with D perhaps TRBD1 (5 bases). V gave up 3 bases and J gave up 17 bases, with 22 bases separating them. This CDR3 spans 13 amino acids. Germline V lookup: CDR1 GTSNPN, CDR2 SVGIG (reference sequence). CDR3 loop: CAWSETGTTISFF. The CDR3 bases are TGTGCCTGGAGCGAAACCGGGACCACCATCAGTTTTTTT.

The V call is TRBV4-3, the J call TRBJ2-1, with D possibly matching TRBD1 (5 bases). The germline V gene encodes CDR1 LGHNA and CDR2 YSLEER. V gave up 0 bases and J gave up 4 bases, with 16 bases separating them. This CDR3 contains 17 residues. DNA of the CDR3: TGCGCCAGCAGCCAAGATGGGGCAGGGATGCTATACAATGAGCAGTTCTTC. Its protein product is CASSQDGAGMLYNEQFF.

The chain combines TRBV5-1 with TRBJ2-2; D perhaps matches TRBD2 (6 bases). Germline values: CDR1 SGHRS, CDR2 YFSETQ. The V and J ends lost 3 bases and 7 bases respectively, with 19 bases between them. This CDR3 spans 16 amino acids. The CDR3 sequence is CASSYLTRLGGGELFF. The CDR3 DNA sequence: TGCGCCAGCAGCTACCTAACTCGACTAGGAGGCGGGGAGCTGTTTTTT.

This clone showed up just a few times. The gene calls are TRBV9 and TRBJ1-5; D unresolved. Germline CDR1 is SGDLS and CDR2 is YYNGEE. V lost 2 bases, J lost 5 bases, and 8 bases lay in between. The CDR3 has 13 amino acids. CDR3 in DNA: TGTGCCAGCAGCGTTTCCCTAGATCAGCCCCAGCATTTT. This encodes CASSVSLDQPQHF.

The chain has TRBV7-3 and TRBJ1-2; D is perhaps TRBD1 (5 bases). Germline CDR1 reads SGHTA; CDR2 reads FQGTGA. The CDR3 spans 14 residues. V gave up 5 bases and J gave up 1 base, with 11 bases separating them. The CDR3 is CASSPGPLNYGYTF. For the CDR3, the DNA is TGTGCCAGCAGCCCGGGGCCCCTTAACTATGGCTACACCTTC.

This clone was observed a single time. The chain has TRBV2 and TRBJ1-1, with TRBD1 matching 7 bases. Germline loops: CDR1 SNHLY, CDR2 FYNNEI. Trimming cost V 7 bases and J 1 base; bases outside gene matches: 9. There are 15 residues in the CDR3. CDR3 in DNA: TGTGCCAGCATCCTGACAGGGAGAGGGAACACTGAAGCTTTCTTT. Protein sequence: CASILTGRGNTEAFF.

The V gene is TRBV14, the J gene TRBJ1-2; D uncertain. Looked up from germline, CDR1 is SGHDN and CDR2 is FVKESK. The ends were cut back, 2 bases at V and 3 bases at J, with 10 bases in the middle. The CDR3 has 14 amino acids. The CDR3 protein is CASSQLGHDYGYTF. CDR3 bases: TGTGCCAGCAGCCAATTAGGTCATGACTATGGCTACACCTTC.

The J gene is TRBJ2-2, the V gene TRBV9, with TRBD1 matching over 10 bases. The germline V gene encodes CDR1 SGDLS and CDR2 YYNGEE. V trimming: 2 bases; J trimming: 5 bases; junction bases outside the gene matches: 6. This CDR3 comprises 16 residues. The DNA for the CDR3 is TGTGCCAGCAGCGTTGGGACAGGGGCAGGTACCGGGGAGCTGTTTTTT. Encoded protein: CASSVGTGAGTGELFF.

The rearrangement links TRBV7-9 to TRBJ1-5; D remains unclear. Germline CDR1 SEHNR, CDR2 FQNEAQ (reference sequence). The CDR3 has 14 residues. V lost 3 bases to trimming and J lost 0 bases, with 6 bases between them. The CDR3 protein is CASSFKNSNQPQHF. DNA for the CDR3: TGTGCCAGCAGCTTTAAAAATAGCAATCAGCCCCAGCATTTT.

CDR3 sequence (DNA): TGTGCCAGCAGCTTAATCGGTTCCTACGAGCAGTACTTC. Amino acids: CASSLIGSYEQYF. This chain uses TRBV7-3 with TRBJ2-7, with D unresolved. Trimming removed 1 base at V and 1 base at J, with 5 bases between. CDR1 SGHTA and CDR2 FQGTGA come from the germline V gene. The CDR3 runs 13 residues.

The CDR3 region is CASSPWTGGYHEQYF. The CDR3, as DNA: TGTGCCAGCAGCCCGTGGACAGGGGGCTACCACGAGCAGTACTTC. The chain has TRBV7-2 and TRBJ2-7; 11 bases map to TRBD1. The J segment lost 5 bases and the V segment lost 5 bases, leaving 8 bases of the junction unmatched. Germline-derived CDR1 and CDR2 are SGHTA and FQGNSA. The CDR3 is 15 amino acids.

CDR3: CASSQEPSGSSNEQFF. CDR3 sequence (DNA): TGCGCCAGCAGCCAAGAGCCCAGCGGGAGTAGCAATGAGCAGTTCTTC. The rearrangement links TRBV4-3 to TRBJ2-1; 8 nucleotides line up with TRBD2. The J segment lost 6 bases and the V segment lost 0 bases, leaving 7 bases of the junction unmatched. The length of the CDR3 is 16 residues. Per germline, CDR1 LGHNA and CDR2 YSLEER.

The V gene is TRBV20-1, the J gene TRBJ1-1; the D is unclear. The CDR3 contains 11 residues. Germline V gene data show CDR1 as DFQATT and CDR2 as SNEGSKA (reference sequence). Trimming removed 2 bases at V and 8 bases at J, with 9 bases between. CDR3 in DNA: TGCAGTGCTAGACCGCGGCAAGAAGCTTTCTTT. Its translation is CSARPRQEAFF.

The chain links TRBV7-3 to TRBJ2-2; D remains unclear. The CDR3 is made up of 13 amino acids. The V end lost 3 bases, the J end lost 1 base, and 3 bases lay between the germline ends. Looked up from germline, CDR1 is SGHTA and CDR2 is FQGTGA. The CDR3 loop reads CASSLENTGELFF. The DNA for the CDR3 is TGTGCCAGCAGCTTGGAGAACACCGGGGAGCTGTTTTTT.

This clone has just one count. The V gene is TRBV6-5, the J gene TRBJ1-2; possibly TRBD1 for D (6 bases). Germline CDR1 reads MNHEY; CDR2 reads SVGAGI. V lost 0 bases to trimming and J lost 3 bases, with 11 bases between them. The CDR3 runs to 15 residues. This CDR3 reads CASSYSGSGDYGYTF. For the CDR3, the DNA is TGTGCCAGCAGTTACTCAGGGTCAGGGGACTATGGCTACACCTTC.

The CDR3 DNA sequence: TGTGCCAGCAGCTTAGGAGACGGCGCCTACTATGGCTACACCTTC. It yields the protein CASSLGDGAYYGYTF. The gene calls are TRBV7-6 and TRBJ1-2; D remains unclear. Trimming removed 1 base at V and 3 bases at J, with 12 bases between. Germline loops: CDR1 SGHVS, CDR2 FNYEAQ. CDR3 size: 15 residues.

This rearrangement joins TRBV4-1 to TRBJ2-6, with D maybe TRBD2 (6 bases). Trimming cost V 4 bases and J 0 bases, with 13 bases left between them. The length of the CDR3 is 17 residues. Germline V lookup: CDR1 MGHRA, CDR2 YSYEKL. The CDR3 spells CASSPRGTSSGANVLTF. The CDR3 bases are TGCGCCAGCAGCCCACGGGGGACCAGCTCTGGGGCCAACGTCCTGACTTTC.

The V and J genes are TRBV11-3 and TRBJ2-3; 7 nucleotides agree with TRBD1. The CDR3 loop spans 15 amino acids. After removal of 4 bases from V and 0 bases from J, the junction contained 4 bases not matched to a gene. Germline V gives CDR1 SGHNT, CDR2 YENEEA. The CDR3 DNA sequence: TGTGCCAGCAGCTCAGGGGGAGATAGCACAGATACGCAGTATTTT. Translation: CASSSGGDSTDTQYF.

V is TRBV4-3 and J is TRBJ2-7; D is uncertain. Looked up from germline, CDR1 is LGHNA and CDR2 is YSLEER. This CDR3 is built from 13 residues. V shed 0 bases and J shed 4 bases, with 7 bases lying between them. The CDR3 region is CASSQDSRYEQYF. The CDR3 nucleotides read TGCGCCAGCAGCCAAGATTCCAGGTACGAGCAGTACTTC.

The gene calls are TRBV29-1 and TRBJ1-2; possibly TRBD1 for D (6 bases). The V and J ends lost 5 bases and 7 bases respectively, with 11 bases between them. Germline V gene lookup returns CDR1 SQVTM and CDR2 ANQGSEA. The CDR3 loop spans 11 amino acids. CDR3 sequence: CSVNRVGGYTF. CDR3 in DNA: TGCAGCGTTAACAGGGTTGGTGGCTACACCTTC.

CDR3 residues: CASRQQGANQPQHF. CDR3 bases: TGTGCCAGCAGACAACAGGGGGCTAATCAGCCCCAGCATTTT. The rearrangement links TRBV5-6 to TRBJ1-5; 9 bases agree with TRBD1. V shed 5 bases, J shed 4 bases, and the junction held 4 bases outside the gene matches. The CDR3 is made up of 14 amino acids. Looked up from germline, CDR1 is SGHDT and CDR2 is YYEEEE. The whole variable domain, remainder taken from reference TRBV5-6 and TRBJ1-5, is DAGVTQSPTHLIKTRGQQVTLRCSPKSGHDTVSWYQQALGQGPQFIFQYYEEEERQRGNFPDRFSGHQFPNYSSELNVNALLLGDSALYLCASRQQGANQPQHFGDGTRLSIL.

This clone was seen only once. The V gene is TRBV5-1, the J gene TRBJ2-1, with no clear D. Trimming shortened V by 0 bases and J by 4 bases, and 5 bases separated the two germline ends. The CDR3 is made up of 13 amino acids. The V gene's germline CDR1 is SGHRS and CDR2 YFSETQ. CDR3: CASSLDMYNEQFF. For the CDR3, the DNA is TGCGCCAGCAGCTTGGACATGTACAATGAGCAGTTCTTC.

The genes are TRBV6-5 and TRBJ2-1; possible D gene TRBD2, 6 bases. The V gene lost 4 bases and the J gene lost 9 bases, with 7 bases spanning the gap. The CDR3 is 11 residues long. CDR1 and CDR2 (germline): MNHEY, SVGAGI. Written as DNA, the CDR3 is TGTGCCAGCAGTTTCGGGGGTGAGCAGTTCTTC. This encodes CASSFGGEQFF.

The chain employs TRBV20-1 and TRBJ2-3; no clear D. Deletions cut 7 bases from V and 3 bases from J, with 8 bases between. This CDR3 is 11 amino acids long. Looked up from germline, CDR1 is DFQATT and CDR2 is SNEGSKA (reference sequence). The CDR3 reads CSVDRTDTQYF. The CDR3 DNA reads as TGCAGTGTAGACCGTACAGATACGCAGTATTTT.

The J gene is TRBJ2-7, the V gene TRBV19, with TRBD2 matching 14 bases. CDR1 and CDR2 from the germline V gene are LNHDA and SQIVND (reference sequence). With V trimmed by 6 bases and J by 6 bases, 7 bases remained unmatched. The CDR3 has 15 residues. CDR3 loop: CASSGTSGSLVEQYF. The CDR3, as DNA: TGTGCCAGTAGCGGGACTAGCGGGAGTCTTGTCGAGCAGTACTTC. The full variable domain, rest sourced from reference TRBV19 and TRBJ2-7, is DGGITQSPKYLFRKEGQNVTLSCEQNLNHDAMYWYRQDPGQGLRLIYYSQIVNDFQKGDIAEGYSVSREKKESFPLTVTSAQKNPTAFYLCASSGTSGSLVEQYFGPGTRLTVT.

The rearrangement joins TRBV20-1 to TRBJ2-1, with D unclear. Per the germline V gene, CDR1 is DFQATT and CDR2 is SNEGSKA (reference sequence). Trimming took off 3 bases at V and 15 bases at J, with 15 bases between the two ends. This CDR3 has 11 amino acids. The CDR3 DNA sequence: TGCAGTGCTAGGGACCAGCCGAGGCTGTTCTTC. Its translation: CSARDQPRLFF.

The J gene is TRBJ1-5, the V gene TRBV28, with a tentative D call TRBD1 (5 bases). The V and J ends lost 6 bases and 3 bases respectively, with 18 bases between them. This CDR3 is built from 16 residues. Germline assignment: CDR1 MDHEN and CDR2 SYDVKM. DNA of the CDR3: TGTGCCAGCAGGCGGGGGTCGTTAATAAACAATCAGCCCCAGCATTTT. It translates to CASRRGSLINNQPQHF.

V is TRBV5-6 and J is TRBJ2-6; D possibly corresponds to TRBD2 (6 bases). Trimming pared 3 bases from V and 1 base from J, leaving 8 bases between. CDR1 SGHDT and CDR2 YYEEEE come from the germline V gene. The CDR3 is made up of 15 amino acids. The CDR3 sequence is CASSWGVSGANVLTF. Written as DNA, the CDR3 is TGTGCCAGCAGCTGGGGGGTATCTGGGGCCAACGTCCTGACTTTC. Combining the CDR3 with reference TRBV5-6 and TRBJ2-6 gives the whole variable domain DAGVTQSPTHLIKTRGQQVTLRCSPKSGHDTVSWYQQALGQGPQFIFQYYEEEERQRGNFPDRFSGHQFPNYSSELNVNALLLGDSALYLCASSWGVSGANVLTFGAGSRLTVL.